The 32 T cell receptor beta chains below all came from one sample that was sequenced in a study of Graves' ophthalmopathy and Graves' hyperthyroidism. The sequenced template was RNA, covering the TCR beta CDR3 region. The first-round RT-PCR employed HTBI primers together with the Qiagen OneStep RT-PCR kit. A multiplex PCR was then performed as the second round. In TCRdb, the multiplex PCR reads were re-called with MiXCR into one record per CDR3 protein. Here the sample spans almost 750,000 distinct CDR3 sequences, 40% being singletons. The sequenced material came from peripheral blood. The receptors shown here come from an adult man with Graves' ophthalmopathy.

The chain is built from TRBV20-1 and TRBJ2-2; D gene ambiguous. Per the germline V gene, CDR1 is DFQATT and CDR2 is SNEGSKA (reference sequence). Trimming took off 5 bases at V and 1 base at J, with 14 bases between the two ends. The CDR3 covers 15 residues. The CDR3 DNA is TGCAGTGCTCTAAGGTCGTCGGAGAACACCGGGGAGCTGTTTTTT. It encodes CSALRSSENTGELFF.

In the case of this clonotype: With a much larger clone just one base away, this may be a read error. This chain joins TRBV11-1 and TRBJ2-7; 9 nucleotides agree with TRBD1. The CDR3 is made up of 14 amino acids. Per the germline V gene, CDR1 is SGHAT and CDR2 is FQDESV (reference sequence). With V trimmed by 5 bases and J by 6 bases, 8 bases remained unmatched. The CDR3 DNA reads TGTGCCAGCAGCGGGACAGGGAGTATCCGCGAGCAGTACTTC. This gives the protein CASSGTGSIREQYF.

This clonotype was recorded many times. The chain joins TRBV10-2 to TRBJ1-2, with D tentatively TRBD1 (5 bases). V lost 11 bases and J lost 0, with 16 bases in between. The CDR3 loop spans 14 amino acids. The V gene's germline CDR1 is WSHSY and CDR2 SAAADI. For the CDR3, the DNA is TGCGCCGTACGGGGCTCGATCCCTAACTATGGCTACACCTTC. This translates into CAVRGSIPNYGYTF.

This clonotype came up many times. The CDR3 coding sequence is TGCGCCAGCAGTGTAGGGCCGGACGAATATGGCTACACCTTC. It translates to CASSVGPDEYGYTF. The chain carries TRBV10-2 and TRBJ1-2; D remains ambiguous. The CDR3 covers 14 residues. Germline CDR1 WSHSY, CDR2 SAAADI. The V end lost 4 bases, the J end lost 5 bases, and 14 bases lay between the germline ends.

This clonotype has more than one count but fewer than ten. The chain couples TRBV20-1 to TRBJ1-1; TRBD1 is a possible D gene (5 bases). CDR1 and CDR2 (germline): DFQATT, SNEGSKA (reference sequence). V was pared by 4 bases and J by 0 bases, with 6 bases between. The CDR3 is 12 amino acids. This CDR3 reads CSATRVNTEAFF. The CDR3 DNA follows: TGCAGTGCTACCAGGGTGAACACTGAAGCTTTCTTT.

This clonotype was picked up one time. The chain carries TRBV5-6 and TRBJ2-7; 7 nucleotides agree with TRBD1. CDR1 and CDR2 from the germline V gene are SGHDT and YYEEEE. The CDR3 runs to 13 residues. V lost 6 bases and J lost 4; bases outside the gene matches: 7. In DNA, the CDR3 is TGTGCCAGCAAGACAGGGCGAATATACGAGCAGTACTTC. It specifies CASKTGRIYEQYF.

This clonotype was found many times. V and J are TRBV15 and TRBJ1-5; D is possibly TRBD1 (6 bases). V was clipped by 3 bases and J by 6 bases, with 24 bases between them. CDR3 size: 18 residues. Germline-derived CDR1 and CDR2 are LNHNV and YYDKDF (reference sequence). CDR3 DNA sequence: TGTGCCACCAGCAGCTTCGGGGACATATGGGAGGTTGGTCAGCCCCAGCATTTT. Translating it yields CATSSFGDIWEVGQPQHF.

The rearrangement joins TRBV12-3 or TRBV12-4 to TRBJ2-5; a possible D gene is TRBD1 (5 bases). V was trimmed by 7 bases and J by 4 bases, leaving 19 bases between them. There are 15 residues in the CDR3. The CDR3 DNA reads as TGTGCCAGCAAACCATGGGGCATTCCAGGAGAGACCCAGTACTTC. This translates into CASKPWGIPGETQYF.

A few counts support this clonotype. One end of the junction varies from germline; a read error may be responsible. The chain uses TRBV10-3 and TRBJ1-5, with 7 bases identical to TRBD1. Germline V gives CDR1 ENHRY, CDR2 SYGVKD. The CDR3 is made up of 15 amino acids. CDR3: CASSRDRTANQPQHF. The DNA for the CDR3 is TGTGCCAGCAGTCGGGACAGAACCGCTAATCAGCCCCAGCATTTT.

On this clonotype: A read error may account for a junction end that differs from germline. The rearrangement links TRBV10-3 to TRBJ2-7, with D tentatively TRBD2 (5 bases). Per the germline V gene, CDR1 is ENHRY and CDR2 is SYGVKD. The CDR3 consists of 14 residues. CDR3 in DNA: TGTGCCAGCAGTTACGTGGTGGGAGCCTACGAGCAGTACTTC. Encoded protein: CASSYVVGAYEQYF.

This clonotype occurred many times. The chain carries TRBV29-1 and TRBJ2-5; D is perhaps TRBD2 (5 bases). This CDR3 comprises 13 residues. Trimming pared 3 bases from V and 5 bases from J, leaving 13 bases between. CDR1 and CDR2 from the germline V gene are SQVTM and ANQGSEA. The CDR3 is CSVEWETSETQYF. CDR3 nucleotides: TGCAGCGTTGAGTGGGAGACTTCGGAGACCCAGTACTTC.

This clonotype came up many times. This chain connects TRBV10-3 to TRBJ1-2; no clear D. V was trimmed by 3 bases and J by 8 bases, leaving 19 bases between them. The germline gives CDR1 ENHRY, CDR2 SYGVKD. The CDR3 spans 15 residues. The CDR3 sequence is CAISDSAPLEKGYTF. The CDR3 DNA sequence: TGTGCCATCAGTGATTCGGCACCTCTGGAGAAAGGCTACACCTTC.

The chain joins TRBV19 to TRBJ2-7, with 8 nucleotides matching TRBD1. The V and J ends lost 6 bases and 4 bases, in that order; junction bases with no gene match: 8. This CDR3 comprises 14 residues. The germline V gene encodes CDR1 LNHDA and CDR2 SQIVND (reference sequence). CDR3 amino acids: CASSPTGALYEQYF. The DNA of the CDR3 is TGTGCCAGTAGCCCGACAGGGGCGTTGTACGAGCAGTACTTC. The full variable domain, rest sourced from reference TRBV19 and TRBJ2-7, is DGGITQSPKYLFRKEGQNVTLSCEQNLNHDAMYWYRQDPGQGLRLIYYSQIVNDFQKGDIAEGYSVSREKKESFPLTVTSAQKNPTAFYLCASSPTGALYEQYFGPGTRLTVT.

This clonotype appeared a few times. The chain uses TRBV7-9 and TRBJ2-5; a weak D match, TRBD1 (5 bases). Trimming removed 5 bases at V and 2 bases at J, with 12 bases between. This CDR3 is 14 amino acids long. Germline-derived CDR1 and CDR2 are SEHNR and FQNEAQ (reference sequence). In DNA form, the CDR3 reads TGTGCCAGCAGCATTCCAGGGATTCAAGAGACCCAGTACTTC. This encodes CASSIPGIQETQYF.

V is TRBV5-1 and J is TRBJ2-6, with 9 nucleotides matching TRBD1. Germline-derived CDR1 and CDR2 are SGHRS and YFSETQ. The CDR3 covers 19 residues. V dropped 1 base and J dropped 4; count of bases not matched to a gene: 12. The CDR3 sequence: CASSLWGGTGLTGANVLTF. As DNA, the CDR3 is TGCGCCAGCAGCTTGTGGGGTGGGACAGGGCTAACCGGGGCCAACGTCCTGACTTTC.

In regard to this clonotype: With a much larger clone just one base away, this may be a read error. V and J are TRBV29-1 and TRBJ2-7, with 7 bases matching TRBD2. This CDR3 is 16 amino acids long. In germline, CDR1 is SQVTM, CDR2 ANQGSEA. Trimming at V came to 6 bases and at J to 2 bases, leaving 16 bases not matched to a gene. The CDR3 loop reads CSVETRRGELTYEQYF. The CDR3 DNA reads TGCAGCGTCGAGACTCGACGGGGGGAGCTAACCTACGAGCAGTACTTC.

The CDR3 nucleotides read TGTGCCAGCAGCCAAGATCTGAGACCTCAAGAGACCCAGTACTTC. It translates to CASSQDLRPQETQYF. The chain recombines TRBV14 with TRBJ2-5; no definite D call. The CDR3 has 15 residues. V was trimmed by 0 bases and J by 2 bases, leaving 10 bases between them. The germline CDR1 and CDR2 sequences are SGHDN and FVKESK. Variable domain in full (rest from reference TRBV14 and TRBJ2-5): EAGVTQFPSHSVIEKGQTVTLRCDPISGHDNLYWYRRVMGKEIKFLLHFVKESKQDESGMPNNRFLAERTGGTYSTLKVQPAELEDSGVYFCASSQDLRPQETQYFGPGTRLLVL.

CDR3 in DNA: TGCAGCTCAAAGGCGGGACTAGTGTCGTGGGAGCAGTACTTC. It translates to CSSKAGLVSWEQYF. The chain employs TRBV29-1 and TRBJ2-7, with TRBD2 matching over 8 bases. V shed 8 bases, J shed 7 bases, and the junction held 16 bases outside the gene matches. From germline, CDR1 is SQVTM and CDR2 ANQGSEA. The CDR3 length is 14 residues.

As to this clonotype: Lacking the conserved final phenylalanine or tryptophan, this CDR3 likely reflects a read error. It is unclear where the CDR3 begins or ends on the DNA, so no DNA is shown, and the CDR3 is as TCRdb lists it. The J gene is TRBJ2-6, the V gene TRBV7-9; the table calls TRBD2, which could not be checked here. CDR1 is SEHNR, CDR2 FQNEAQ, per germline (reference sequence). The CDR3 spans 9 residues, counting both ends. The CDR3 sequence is CASSARLAG.

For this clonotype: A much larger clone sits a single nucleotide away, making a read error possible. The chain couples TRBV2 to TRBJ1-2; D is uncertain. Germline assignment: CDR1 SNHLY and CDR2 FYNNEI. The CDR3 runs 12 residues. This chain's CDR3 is CAGRPAVYGYTF. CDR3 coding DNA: TGTGCCGGCAGGCCGGCGGTATATGGCTACACCTTC.

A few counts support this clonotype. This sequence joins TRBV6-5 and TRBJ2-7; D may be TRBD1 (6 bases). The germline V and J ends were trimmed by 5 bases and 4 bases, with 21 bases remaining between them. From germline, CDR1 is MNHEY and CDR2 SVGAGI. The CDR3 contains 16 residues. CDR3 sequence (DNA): TGTGCCAGCAGTGTGGCCCGTGCCCGGACAGCGTACGAGCAGTACTTC. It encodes CASSVARARTAYEQYF.

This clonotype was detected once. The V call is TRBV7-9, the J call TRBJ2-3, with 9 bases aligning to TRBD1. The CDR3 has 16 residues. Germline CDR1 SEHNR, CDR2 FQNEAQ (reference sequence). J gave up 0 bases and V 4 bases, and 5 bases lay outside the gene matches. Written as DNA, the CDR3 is TGTGCCAGCAGCTCCGGACAGGGGATAAGCACAGATACGCAGTATTTT. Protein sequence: CASSSGQGISTDTQYF. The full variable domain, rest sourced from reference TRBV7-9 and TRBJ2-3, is DTGVSQNPRHKITKRGQNVTFRCDPISEHNRLYWYRQTLGQGPEFLTYFQNEAQLEKSRLLSDRFSAERPKGSFSTLEIQRTEQGDSAMYLCASSSGQGISTDTQYFGPGTRLTVL.

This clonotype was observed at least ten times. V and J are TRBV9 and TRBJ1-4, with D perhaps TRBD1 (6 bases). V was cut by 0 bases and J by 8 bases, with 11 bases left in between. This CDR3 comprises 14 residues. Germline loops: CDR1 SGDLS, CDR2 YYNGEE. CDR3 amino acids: CASSVDSRGEKLFF. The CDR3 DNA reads TGTGCCAGCAGCGTAGATTCCAGGGGCGAAAAACTGTTTTTT. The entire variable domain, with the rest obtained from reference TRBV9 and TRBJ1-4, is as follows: DSGVTQTPKHLITATGQRVTLRCSPRSGDLSVYWYQQSLDQGLQFLIQYYNGEERAKGNILERFSAQQFPDLHSELNLSSLELGDSALYFCASSVDSRGEKLFFGSGTQLSVL.

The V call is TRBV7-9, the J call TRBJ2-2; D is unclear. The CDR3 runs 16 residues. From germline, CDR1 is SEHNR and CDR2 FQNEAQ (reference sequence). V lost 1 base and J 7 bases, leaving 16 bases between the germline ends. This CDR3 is CASSLESVTRSGELFF. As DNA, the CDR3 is TGTGCCAGCAGCTTAGAGAGTGTTACCAGGAGCGGGGAGCTGTTTTTT.

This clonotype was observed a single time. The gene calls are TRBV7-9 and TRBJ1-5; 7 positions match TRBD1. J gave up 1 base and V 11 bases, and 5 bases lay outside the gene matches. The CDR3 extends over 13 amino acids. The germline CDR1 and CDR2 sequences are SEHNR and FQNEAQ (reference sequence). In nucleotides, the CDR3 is TGTGCCCGGAGGGGGCTAAGCAATCAGCCCCAGCATTTT. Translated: CARRGLSNQPQHF.

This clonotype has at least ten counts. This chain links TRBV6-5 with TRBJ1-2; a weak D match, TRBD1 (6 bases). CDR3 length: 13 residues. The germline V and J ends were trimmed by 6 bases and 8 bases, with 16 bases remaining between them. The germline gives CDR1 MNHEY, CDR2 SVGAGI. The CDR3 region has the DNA TGTGCCAGCAGCCTCAACAGGGTAACAGGCTACACCTTC. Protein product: CASSLNRVTGYTF.

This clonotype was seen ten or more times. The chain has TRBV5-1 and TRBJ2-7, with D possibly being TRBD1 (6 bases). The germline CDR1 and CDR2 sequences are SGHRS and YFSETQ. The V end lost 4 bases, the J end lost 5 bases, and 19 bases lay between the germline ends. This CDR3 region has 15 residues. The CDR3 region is CASSVLGDTGNEQYF. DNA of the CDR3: TGCGCCAGCAGCGTCTTGGGGGACACGGGAAACGAGCAGTACTTC.

In nucleotides, the CDR3 is TGTGCCAGCAGTGAGCGACCCTCGGGGGACGGGACAATACCCAACGTCCTGACTTTC. This translates into CASSERPSGDGTIPNVLTF. The gene calls are TRBV7-2 and TRBJ2-6; D tentatively fits TRBD1 or TRBD2 (6 bases each). CDR1 and CDR2 from the germline V gene are SGHTA and FQGNSA. CDR3 length: 19 residues. The V end lost 6 bases, the J end lost 8 bases, and 29 bases lay between the germline ends.

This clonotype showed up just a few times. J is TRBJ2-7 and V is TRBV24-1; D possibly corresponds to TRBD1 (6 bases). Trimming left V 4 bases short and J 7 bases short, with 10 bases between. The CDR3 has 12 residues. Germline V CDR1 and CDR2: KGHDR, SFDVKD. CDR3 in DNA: TGTGCCACCAGTGACCCAGGGACAGAGCAGTACTTC. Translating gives CATSDPGTEQYF.

The CDR3: CASSALGTVNTEAFF. The CDR3, as DNA: TGTGCCAGCAGTGCTCTTGGGACAGTAAACACTGAAGCTTTCTTT. The chain couples TRBV25-1 to TRBJ1-1; 7 nucleotides match TRBD1. The ends lost 4 bases at V and 2 bases at J; junction bases unmatched: 7. Germline lookup yields CDR1 MGHDK and CDR2 SYGVNS. The length of the CDR3 is 15 residues.

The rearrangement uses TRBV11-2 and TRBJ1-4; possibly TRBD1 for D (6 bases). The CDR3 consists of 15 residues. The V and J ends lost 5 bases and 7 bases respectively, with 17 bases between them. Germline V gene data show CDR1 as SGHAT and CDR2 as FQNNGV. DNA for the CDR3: TGTGCCAGCAGCCCTAGGGCAGGGACAAGTGAAAAACTGTTTTTT. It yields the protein CASSPRAGTSEKLFF.

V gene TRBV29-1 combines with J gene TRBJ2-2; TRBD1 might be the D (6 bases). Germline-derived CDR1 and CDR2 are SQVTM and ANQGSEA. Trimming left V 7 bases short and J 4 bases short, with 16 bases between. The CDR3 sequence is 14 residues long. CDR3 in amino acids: CSGSTGSLTGELFF. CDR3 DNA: TGCAGCGGAAGCACAGGGTCTCTCACCGGGGAGCTGTTTTTT.